This T cell receptor (beta chain) came from a study of vaccination and CD4 T cells after COVID-19. V lost 7 bases to trimming and J lost 1 base, with 13 bases between them. The CDR3 runs 14 residues. The germline CDR1 and CDR2 sequences are MNHEY and SVGEGT. This clonotype was counted a few times. The antigen is unknown. Cultured CD4+ T cells had their DNA profiled by the Oncomine TCR Beta short-read assay. TCRdb redid the calling of the PCR reads with MiXCR, one entry per CDR3 protein. The sample yields fewer than 15,000 distinct CDR3 sequences, 30% seen once. Treatment described: approximately nine-day PBMC culture with coronavirus spike peptide pools or control peptides (ViraFEST assay).

The J gene is TRBJ1-2, the V gene TRBV6-2 or TRBV6-3; D is ambiguous. The TCR was taken from a human donor with COVID-19. The sequencing input was cultured CD4+ T cells from blood. The CDR3 DNA reads as TGTGCCAGCAAGATAGAGAAGGGTAACTATGGCTACACCTTC. It codes for CASKIEKGNYGYTF.